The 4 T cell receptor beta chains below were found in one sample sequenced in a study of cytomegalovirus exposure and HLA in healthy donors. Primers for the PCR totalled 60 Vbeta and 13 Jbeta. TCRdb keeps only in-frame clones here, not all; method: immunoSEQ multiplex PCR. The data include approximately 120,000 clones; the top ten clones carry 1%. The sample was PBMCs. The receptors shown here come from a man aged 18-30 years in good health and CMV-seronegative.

The CDR3 DNA follows: TGTGCCAGCAGCTGGGGCCGGACTAGCGGGATTAACACCGGGGAGCTGTTTTTT. It is translated as CASSWGRTSGINTGELFF. The rearrangement links TRBV7-7 to TRBJ2-2; 12 bases agree with TRBD2. This CDR3 comprises 18 residues. The trim removed 4 bases at V and 2 bases at J, leaving 8 bases unmatched. Germline loops: CDR1 SSHAT, CDR2 FNYEAQ (reference sequence).

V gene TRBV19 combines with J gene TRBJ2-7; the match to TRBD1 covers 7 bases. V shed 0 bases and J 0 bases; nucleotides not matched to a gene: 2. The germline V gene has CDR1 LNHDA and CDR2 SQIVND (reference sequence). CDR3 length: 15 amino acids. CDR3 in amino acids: CASSIDAGGSYEQYF. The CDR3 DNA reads TGTGCCAGTAGTATAGACGCAGGGGGCTCCTACGAGCAGTACTTC.

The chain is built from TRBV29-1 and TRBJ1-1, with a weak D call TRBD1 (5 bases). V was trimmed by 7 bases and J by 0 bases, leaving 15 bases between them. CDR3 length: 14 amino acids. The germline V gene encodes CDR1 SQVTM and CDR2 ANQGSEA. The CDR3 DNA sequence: TGCAGCGCCTTAAAGACAGTTATGAACACTGAAGCTTTCTTT. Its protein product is CSALKTVMNTEAFF.

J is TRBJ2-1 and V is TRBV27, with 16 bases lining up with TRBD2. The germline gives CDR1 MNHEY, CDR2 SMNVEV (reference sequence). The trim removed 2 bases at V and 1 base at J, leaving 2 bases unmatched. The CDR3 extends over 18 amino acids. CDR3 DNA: TGTGCCAGCAGTTTACCGGGACTAGCGGGAGGGTCCTACAATGAGCAGTTCTTC. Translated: CASSLPGLAGGSYNEQFF.